A single T cell receptor beta chain is shown here with its context. Profiling relied on immunoSEQ multiplex PCR, and the TCRdb table lists in-frame clones only, not all of them. The sample yields tens of thousands of clones, under 90% seen once. The data were taken from a study of somatic mutations in cytotoxic T cells in rheumatoid arthritis. The sequenced sample was CD8+ T cells sorted from blood. The TCR comes from a man aged 40-49 years in good health.

The CDR3 DNA reads TGTGCCAGCAGCGCAGTAAAAGGTGGGCCCGGAGACGAGCAGTACTTC. It is translated as CASSAVKGGPGDEQYF. V gene TRBV9 combines with J gene TRBJ2-7; no firm D call. CDR1 is SGDLS, CDR2 YYNGEE, per germline. The V end lost 3 bases, the J end lost 5 bases, and 21 bases lay between the germline ends. The CDR3 length is 16 residues.